These 2 T cell receptor beta chains originate from one sample sequenced in a study of OX40 agonist ivuxolimab in advanced cancers. Measured with immunoSEQ multiplex PCR; TCRdb has only the in-frame clones, and not every one. The repertoire holds some 90,000 clones, with roughly 87% as singletons. This specimen consisted of CD4+ or CD8+ T cells sorted from blood, obtained in a trial of the OX40 agonist ivuxolimab. The receptors derive from an adult with an advanced solid tumor such as melanoma, head and neck, liver or kidney cancer.

On this clone itself: At one end, the junction sequence differs from germline, possibly due to a read error. The CDR3 sequence: CASSSGTGTTTEKLFF. The CDR3 DNA sequence: TGTGCCAGCAGCTCCGGGACAGGGACAACTACTGAAAAACTGTTTTTT. The chain recombines TRBV11-1 with TRBJ1-4, with 9 bases lining up with TRBD1. This CDR3 is built from 16 residues. Per the germline V gene, CDR1 is SGHAT and CDR2 is FQDESV (reference sequence).

This chain uses TRBV27 with TRBJ1-5; 8 positions match TRBD1. Germline assignment: CDR1 MNHEY and CDR2 SMNVEV (reference sequence). The CDR3 sequence is 18 residues long. J lost 0 bases, V lost 8 bases, and 15 bases had no gene match. CDR3 coding DNA: TGTGCCAGCGCCGCCTCAGACAGGGGCGGGTATAGCAATCAGCCCCAGCATTTT. Encoded protein: CASAASDRGGYSNQPQHF.